This TCR beta chain stems from a study of breast tumors, draining lymph nodes, adjacent tissues. The lymph nodes were axillary draining lymph nodes from breast cancer patients. TCRdb re-called the multiplex PCR reads through MiXCR, storing one row per CDR3 protein. The sample records approximately 200,000 distinct CDR3 sequences, 31% being singletons. V lost 5 bases and J 11 bases, leaving 10 bases between the germline ends. The germline V gene has CDR1 MNHNS and CDR2 SASEGT. This CDR3 spans 11 amino acids. Many counts were recorded for this clonotype. The origin of this receptor is a female donor with breast cancer. Some clones in this sample may be carry-over from other donors' samples. The sequencing sample was made of axillary lymph node tissue. The rearrangement uses TRBV6-1 and TRBJ1-5; tentative D call: TRBD1 (5 bases). CDR3 protein: CASSIGDAQHF. For the CDR3, the DNA is TGTGCCAGCAGTATTGGGGACGCCCAGCATTTT.